The 28 T cell receptor beta chains below come from one sample, sequenced in a study of blood T cell repertoires in COVID-19. Clones were read by immunoSEQ multiplex PCR, and TCRdb kept only the in-frame ones, dropping some. The sample shows hundreds of thousands of clones, more than 75% of them seen only once. The sequenced material came from peripheral blood. The receptors originated from a woman aged 18-30 years who had recovered from COVID-19.

This clone was picked up one time. This chain connects TRBV2 to TRBJ2-7; D unclear. The CDR3 has 13 residues. V lost 6 bases and J 6 bases, leaving 15 bases between the germline ends. Per germline, CDR1 SNHLY and CDR2 FYNNEI. CDR3 nucleotides: TGTGCCAGCAGGGAGACCACGTCTTCCGAGCAGTACGTC. It codes for CASRETTSSEQYV.

The chain combines TRBV21-1 with TRBJ2-7; the table's TRBD2 call for D was not verified on the DNA. TRBV21-1 is a listed pseudogene. The CDR3 is 16 amino acids. In DNA, the CDR3 is TGTGCCAGCAGCAAATTTTTGCGGGAGTCCCACTACGAGCAGTACGTC. It codes for CASSKFLRESHYEQYV.

This chain connects TRBV7-2 to TRBJ1-2; 7 bases map to TRBD1. CDR3 length: 15 residues. Germline loops: CDR1 SGHTA, CDR2 FQGNSA. Unmatched junction bases numbered 8, after V lost 5 bases and J lost 2 bases. The CDR3 protein is CASSQATGENYGYTF. The CDR3, as DNA: TGTGCCAGCAGCCAAGCAACAGGGGAAAACTATGGCTACACCTTC.

The gene calls are TRBV30 and TRBJ2-3, with 7 nucleotides matching TRBD2. The CDR3 covers 14 residues. Trimming cost V 3 bases and J 5 bases; bases outside gene matches: 8. Germline CDR1 GTSNPN, CDR2 SVGIG (reference sequence). CDR3 nucleotides: TGTGCCTGGAGGGCGCGGGAGAGGTTAGATACGCAGTATTTT. Protein product: CAWRARERLDTQYF.

The chain is built from TRBV6-2 or TRBV6-3 and TRBJ1-1; D possibly corresponds to TRBD1 (6 bases). The CDR3 spans 15 residues. The germline V and J ends were trimmed by 5 bases and 4 bases, with 17 bases remaining between them. CDR1 is MNHEY, CDR2 SVGEGT, per germline. The CDR3 here is CASSASTRGGTEAFF. The CDR3 DNA follows: TGTGCCAGCAGTGCGAGTACTAGAGGGGGCACTGAAGCTTTCTTT.

The rearrangement joins TRBV24-1 to TRBJ1-4; 8 nucleotides align to TRBD1. The CDR3 is 17 amino acids. Trimming cost V 11 bases and J 0 bases; bases outside gene matches: 13. Germline V gene data show CDR1 as KGHDR and CDR2 as SFDVKD. CDR3 loop: CARSGTGGVATNEKLFF. The DNA of the CDR3 is TGTGCCAGGTCCGGGACAGGTGGGGTAGCAACTAATGAAAAACTGTTTTTT.

The rearrangement joins TRBV24-1 to TRBJ2-3; 7 nucleotides align to TRBD2. Trimming cost V 4 bases and J 2 bases; bases outside gene matches: 8. The CDR3 is made up of 16 amino acids. Looked up from germline, CDR1 is KGHDR and CDR2 is SFDVKD. The CDR3: CATSEGASGYTDTQYF. In nucleotides, the CDR3 is TGTGCCACCAGTGAGGGTGCTAGCGGCTACACAGATACGCAGTATTTT.

V usage is TRBV6-5 and J usage is TRBJ1-6; the D gene is possibly TRBD1 (5 bases). Trimming removed 6 bases at V and 10 bases at J, with 16 bases between. The germline CDR1 and CDR2 sequences are MNHEY and SVGAGI. The CDR3 runs 14 residues. The CDR3, as DNA: TGTGCCAGCAGACCGAGATTGGGGCGATCACCCCTCCACTTT. Its protein is CASRPRLGRSPLHF.

This clone showed up just once. V usage is TRBV6-5 and J usage is TRBJ2-7, with 8 bases aligning to TRBD1. Per germline, CDR1 MNHEY and CDR2 SVGAGI. This CDR3 spans 13 amino acids. The J segment lost 6 bases and the V segment lost 2 bases, leaving 3 bases of the junction unmatched. CDR3 region: CASSYRTGLEQYV. CDR3 nucleotide sequence: TGTGCCAGCAGTTACCGGACAGGGCTCGAGCAGTACGTC.

The chain couples TRBV24-1 to TRBJ2-7; 11 bases map to TRBD2. There are 16 residues in the CDR3. The ends lost 5 bases at V and 4 bases at J; junction bases unmatched: 9. Germline CDR1 and CDR2: KGHDR and SFDVKD. CDR3 region: CATSGPRASGRYEQYV. The CDR3 bases are TGTGCCACCAGTGGGCCCCGGGCTAGCGGGAGGTACGAGCAGTACGTC.

This rearrangement joins TRBV12-5 to TRBJ1-6; no firm D call. Germline CDR1 reads LGHNT; CDR2 reads FRNRAP. Between the trimmed V and J ends, which lost 2 bases and 7 bases, there was a span of 6 bases. This CDR3 is built from 13 residues. The CDR3 DNA follows: TGTGCTAGTGGTTTGACGGAGAATTCACCCCTCCACTTT. Translation: CASGLTENSPLHF.

CDR3 protein: CAGGVETQYF. CDR3 in DNA: TGTGCTGGGGGGGTCGAGACCCAGTACTTC. J is TRBJ2-5 and V is TRBV30; 7 nucleotides line up with TRBD2. The CDR3 consists of 10 residues. Per the germline V gene, CDR1 is GTSNPN and CDR2 is SVGIG (reference sequence).

The chain combines TRBV4-1 with TRBJ1-5, with a tentative D call TRBD1 (6 bases). The CDR3 length is 14 residues. The germline CDR1 and CDR2 sequences are MGHRA and YSYEKL. V was clipped by 4 bases and J by 6 bases, with 13 bases between them. The CDR3 region is CASSRTGLGQPQHF. The CDR3, as DNA: TGCGCCAGCAGCCGAACAGGGTTGGGTCAGCCCCAGCATTTT.

This chain joins TRBV24-1 and TRBJ1-1; D may be TRBD1 (6 bases). The germline V gene has CDR1 KGHDR and CDR2 SFDVKD. Trimming pared 3 bases from V and 1 base from J, leaving 8 bases between. The CDR3 spans 14 residues. The CDR3 is CATSDGGANTEAFF. As DNA, the CDR3 is TGTGCCACCAGTGATGGGGGCGCGAACACTGAAGCTTTCTTT.

This CDR3 reads CAWRTGPAEAFF. CDR3 DNA sequence: TGTGCCTGGAGGACAGGGCCCGCTGAAGCTTTCTTT. This chain connects TRBV30 to TRBJ1-1; 7 positions match TRBD1. V trimming: 3 bases; J trimming: 6 bases; junction bases outside the gene matches: 4. Germline V gene data show CDR1 as GTSNPN and CDR2 as SVGIG (reference sequence). This CDR3 comprises 12 residues.

V and J are TRBV5-1 and TRBJ1-1, with 7 bases that match TRBD1. The CDR3 has 15 residues. The germline V gene has CDR1 SGHRS and CDR2 YFSETQ. The V and J ends lost 6 bases and 5 bases, in that order; junction bases with no gene match: 13. The CDR3 spells CASNRGGAKGTEAFF. For the CDR3, the DNA is TGCGCCAGCAACCGAGGGGGCGCAAAGGGGACTGAAGCTTTCTTT.

The chain recombines TRBV10-3 with TRBJ1-3; unclear D gene. Germline V gives CDR1 ENHRY, CDR2 SYGVKD. The CDR3 is 14 residues long. With 3 bases removed from V and 4 bases from J, the gap between germline ends came to 10 bases. CDR3 sequence: CAISDALAGNTIYF. CDR3 DNA: TGTGCCATCAGTGATGCGCTAGCGGGAAACACCATATATTTT.

This clone was detected only a few times. The chain is built from TRBV19 and TRBJ1-5, with a tentative D call TRBD1 (6 bases). The CDR3 covers 13 residues. Germline values: CDR1 LNHDA, CDR2 SQIVND (reference sequence). V lost 4 bases, J lost 2 bases, and 6 bases lay in between. CDR3: CASSTGGNQPQHF. The CDR3 region has the DNA TGTGCCAGTAGTACAGGGGGCAATCAGCCCCAGCATTTT.

In the case of this clone: Relative to the germline gene, one junction end is altered; a read error may explain this. CDR3 loop: CASSLFRDPTEAFF. For the CDR3, the DNA is TGTGCCAGTAGCTTATTTCGGGATCCCACTGAAGCTTTCTTT. The rearrangement joins TRBV7-6 to TRBJ1-1; D is unresolved. The germline CDR1 and CDR2 sequences are SGHVS and FNYEAQ. The CDR3 is made up of 14 amino acids.

This clone was found once. This chain connects TRBV7-9 to TRBJ1-3; no clear D gene. The germline V gene encodes CDR1 SEHNR and CDR2 FQNEAQ (reference sequence). The ends were cut back, 5 bases at V and 0 bases at J, with 11 bases in the middle. The CDR3 spans 15 residues. The DNA for the CDR3 is TGTGCCAGCAGCGTCCCGGGGTTCTCTGGAAACACCATATATTTT. Translating it yields CASSVPGFSGNTIYF.

The chain has TRBV6-1 and TRBJ2-7; 9 bases align to TRBD2. V was pared by 4 bases and J by 4 bases, with 14 bases of the junction left unmatched. Looked up from germline, CDR1 is MNHNS and CDR2 is SASEGT. CDR3 size: 17 residues. CDR3 coding DNA: TGTGCCAGCAGTGGGGGCGTGCCTCGGAGCGGGAGGTACGAGCAGTACGTC. Encoded protein: CASSGGVPRSGRYEQYV.

This clone has just one count. The V and J genes are TRBV7-9 and TRBJ1-6; 11 bases line up with TRBD1. The CDR3 loop spans 16 amino acids. In germline, CDR1 is SEHNR, CDR2 FQNEAQ (reference sequence). With 3 bases clipped from V and 7 bases from J, the junction kept 5 bases outside the gene matches. The CDR3 sequence: CASSLGQGVSNSPLHF. The CDR3 bases are TGTGCCAGCAGCTTGGGACAGGGGGTTTCAAATTCACCCCTCCACTTT. Looking up the rest from reference TRBV7-9 and TRBJ1-6 gives the full variable domain: DTGVSQNPRHKITKRGQNVTFRCDPISEHNRLYWYRQTLGQGPEFLTYFQNEAQLEKSRLLSDRFSAERPKGSFSTLEIQRTEQGDSAMYLCASSLGQGVSNSPLHFGNGTRLTVT.

The chain joins TRBV10-1 to TRBJ2-3; D unresolved. This CDR3 has 12 residues. Trimming cost V 2 bases and J 7 bases, with 7 bases left between them. Germline V gene sequence: CDR1 WNHNN, CDR2 SYGVQD (reference sequence). The CDR3 is CASSEADNTQYF. The CDR3 DNA is TGCGCCAGCAGTGAGGCGGATAATACGCAGTATTTT.

This clone was seen once. The chain has TRBV11-2 and TRBJ2-7; D remains ambiguous. The CDR3 runs to 12 residues. V was shortened by 1 base and J by 6 bases, with 7 bases between the two germline ends. Germline V gives CDR1 SGHAT, CDR2 FQNNGV. The CDR3 is CASSLGEAEQYV. Here the CDR3 DNA reads TGTGCCAGCAGCTTAGGTGAGGCCGAGCAGTACGTC.

This chain connects TRBV19 to TRBJ1-1; 10 bases are shared with TRBD1. V shed 7 bases, J shed 4 bases, and the junction held 9 bases outside the gene matches. Germline assignment: CDR1 LNHDA and CDR2 SQIVND (reference sequence). The CDR3 contains 15 residues. This CDR3 is CASIPDRGLGTEAFF. The DNA of the CDR3 is TGTGCCAGTATCCCGGACAGGGGGTTAGGCACTGAAGCTTTCTTT.

The chain is built from TRBV6-5 and TRBJ2-7; D is possibly TRBD2 (6 bases). CDR3 length equals 13 residues. Per the germline V gene, CDR1 is MNHEY and CDR2 is SVGAGI. V dropped 6 bases and J dropped 6 bases, with 15 bases sitting between them. CDR3 bases: TGTGCCAGCAGAGACGGGCTCGGGAGCGAGCAGTACGTC. Amino acid sequence: CASRDGLGSEQYV.

This clone was seen only once. The chain couples TRBV24-1 to TRBJ2-1, with 7 bases matching TRBD2. The CDR3 covers 17 residues. Looked up from germline, CDR1 is KGHDR and CDR2 is SFDVKD. Trimming at V came to 3 bases and at J to 0 bases, leaving 7 bases not matched to a gene. This chain's CDR3 is CATSDSQRGFSYNEQFF. In DNA form, the CDR3 reads TGTGCCACCAGTGATAGCCAGCGGGGTTTCTCCTACAATGAGCAGTTCTTC.

The rearrangement joins TRBV5-4 to TRBJ2-4, with 11 bases matching TRBD2. CDR1 and CDR2 (germline): SGHNT, YYREEE (reference sequence). Trimming cost V 2 bases and J 1 base; bases outside gene matches: 8. This CDR3 is built from 18 residues. DNA of the CDR3: TGTGCCAGCAGCTTTGGACTAGCGGGCCTCGGGGCCAAAAACATTCAGTACTTC. Its translation is CASSFGLAGLGAKNIQYF.